The 19 T cell receptor beta chains below come from one sample, sequenced in a study of shared clonotypes between healthy human individuals. The assay was immunoSEQ multiplex PCR, and TCRdb's table has in-frame clones only and misses some. In the table there are roughly 500,000 clones, 60% to 80% of which are singletons. The sample comprised PBMCs. The receptors were gathered from a woman in her thirties or forties in good health. Some clones in this sample may be carry-over from other donors' samples.

The rearrangement joins TRBV18 to TRBJ1-4, with no clear D. There are 13 residues in the CDR3. Looked up from germline, CDR1 is KGHSH and CDR2 is LQKENI. Trimming stripped 2 bases from V and 5 bases from J, with 6 bases between. The CDR3 is CASSPSGNEKLFF. CDR3 nucleotides: TGTGCCAGCTCACCATCTGGGAATGAAAAACTGTTTTTT. The complete variable domain, with remaining parts taken from reference TRBV18 and TRBJ1-4, reads NAGVMQNPRHLVRRRGQEARLRCSPMKGHSHVYWYRQLPEEGLKFMVYLQKENIIDESGMPKERFSAEFPKEGPSILRIQQVVRGDSAAYFCASSPSGNEKLFFGSGTQLSVL.

V is TRBV6-4 and J is TRBJ2-6, with TRBD1 as a possible D gene (6 bases). V was pared by 0 bases and J by 2 bases, with 8 bases between. Per germline, CDR1 MRHNA and CDR2 SNTAGT. The CDR3 totals 16 residues. The CDR3 sequence: CASSDSSGAGANVLTF. CDR3 DNA sequence: TGTGCCAGCAGTGACTCATCAGGGGCTGGGGCCAACGTCCTGACTTTC.

This chain links TRBV10-3 with TRBJ1-1; a weak D match, TRBD1 (5 bases). Trimming removed 4 bases at V and 4 bases at J, with 16 bases between. The CDR3 is 15 residues long. CDR1 and CDR2 (germline): ENHRY, SYGVKD. The CDR3 protein is CAISGEGLRGTEAFF. In DNA, the CDR3 is TGTGCCATCAGTGGCGAGGGCCTAAGGGGCACTGAAGCTTTCTTT.

This chain joins TRBV11-2 and TRBJ2-1; 7 bases are a match to TRBD2. V was clipped by 5 bases and J by 12 bases; unmatched bases: 13. The CDR3 is made up of 14 amino acids. Germline V lookup: CDR1 SGHAT, CDR2 FQNNGV. The CDR3 reads CASSPLSGPVRQFF. The CDR3 nucleotides read TGTGCCAGCAGCCCCCTTAGCGGGCCTGTGCGGCAGTTCTTC.

The V gene is TRBV5-1, the J gene TRBJ2-1; D is uncertain. Germline CDR1 SGHRS, CDR2 YFSETQ. Between the trimmed V and J ends, which lost 0 bases and 10 bases, there was a span of 14 bases. The CDR3 runs 14 residues. DNA of the CDR3: TGCGCCAGCAGCTTGGATCCTAGTTCATGGGAGCAGTTCTTC. Its protein is CASSLDPSSWEQFF.

As for this clone: A read error likely explains this, since a far larger clone differs by one base. The CDR3 DNA follows: TGTGCCAGCAGCTTAGAATTCAAGGTGACGCGCACTGAAGCTTTCTTT. Translating gives CASSLEFKVTRTEAFF. The chain links TRBV11-2 to TRBJ1-1; no clear D. From germline, CDR1 is SGHAT and CDR2 FQNNGV. Trimming cost V 0 bases and J 4 bases, with 15 bases left between them. CDR3 length equals 16 residues.

The genes are TRBV30 and TRBJ2-5; no reliable D call. The J call may be mistaken, given a closer DNA end match to TRBJ2-7. The CDR3 is made up of 12 amino acids. Germline CDR1 GTSNPN, CDR2 SVGIG (reference sequence). Here the CDR3 DNA reads TGTGCCTGGAGTGTTACACCCTACGAGCAGTACTTC. Protein sequence: CAWSVTPYEQYF.

The J gene is TRBJ2-3, the V gene TRBV4-3; D gene unclear. From germline, CDR1 is LGHNA and CDR2 YSLEER. CDR3 length equals 15 residues. V was shortened by 0 bases and J by 0 bases, with 7 bases between the two germline ends. The CDR3 reads CASSQDRSSTDTQYF. Here the CDR3 DNA reads TGCGCCAGCAGCCAAGATCGAAGCAGCACAGATACGCAGTATTTT.

Regarding this clone: Other DNA sequences in this specimen translate into the identical CDR3. The chain links TRBV6-5 to TRBJ2-1; D not resolved. Germline-derived CDR1 and CDR2 are MNHEY and SVGAGI. V lost 4 bases and J 7 bases, leaving 5 bases between the germline ends. The CDR3 sequence is 11 residues long. The CDR3 loop is CASSWGNEQFF. CDR3 DNA: TGTGCCAGCAGTTGGGGAAATGAGCAGTTCTTC.

This clone was counted once. Additional DNA sequences in this sample encode the identical CDR3. Written as DNA, the CDR3 is TGCGCCAGCAGCTTGGAAGGAAGCTCCTACGAGCAGTACTTC. Encoded protein: CASSLEGSSYEQYF. V is TRBV5-1 and J is TRBJ2-7; no reliable D call. Germline CDR1 is SGHRS and CDR2 is YFSETQ. The V gene lost 0 bases and the J gene lost 0 bases, with 7 bases spanning the gap. The CDR3 extends over 14 amino acids.

The CDR3 loop reads CASRGEWPNTEAFF. In DNA form, the CDR3 reads TGTGCCAGCAGAGGGGAATGGCCAAATACAGAAGCTTTCTTT. The chain recombines TRBV2 with TRBJ1-1; D is perhaps TRBD1 (5 bases). Trimming shortened V by 6 bases and J by 8 bases, and 19 bases separated the two germline ends. Germline V gives CDR1 SNHLY, CDR2 FYNNEI. This CDR3 contains 14 residues.

This clone has a handful of counts. The chain has TRBV7-2 and TRBJ2-5; TRBD2 agrees at 7 bases. Germline-derived CDR1 and CDR2 are SGHTA and FQGNSA. The trim removed 4 bases at V and 11 bases at J, leaving 16 bases unmatched. CDR3 length: 15 residues. This chain's CDR3 is CASSSDGTMVGEQYF. CDR3 coding DNA: TGTGCCAGCAGCTCCGACGGGACTATGGTAGGAGAGCAGTACTTC.

The rearrangement uses TRBV7-8 and TRBJ2-1; TRBD2 matches 13 bases. CDR3 length: 17 residues. Trimming at V came to 0 bases and at J to 7 bases, leaving 6 bases not matched to a gene. The germline V gene has CDR1 SGHVS and CDR2 FQNEAQ. CDR3 amino acids: CASSLAGGTSGINEQFF. The CDR3 nucleotides read TGTGCCAGCAGCTTAGCCGGGGGGACTAGCGGGATTAATGAGCAGTTCTTC.

With regard to this clone: The sample contains more than one DNA sequence encoding this CDR3. The chain links TRBV5-1 to TRBJ2-7; the D is unclear. Germline CDR1 is SGHRS and CDR2 is YFSETQ. Deletions cut 3 bases from V and 3 bases from J, with 4 bases between. The CDR3 is 11 residues long. The CDR3 here is CASSSNYEQYF. CDR3 sequence (DNA): TGCGCCAGCAGCTCAAACTACGAGCAGTACTTC.

The chain uses TRBV2 and TRBJ2-5; 10 bases map to TRBD1. V shed 6 bases, J shed 5 bases, and the junction held 9 bases outside the gene matches. The CDR3 runs to 15 residues. Germline assignment: CDR1 SNHLY and CDR2 FYNNEI. This CDR3 is CASSPTGTGDETQYF. The CDR3 DNA reads as TGTGCCAGCAGCCCCACCGGGACAGGGGACGAGACCCAGTACTTC.

J is TRBJ2-7 and V is TRBV2; maybe TRBD2 (5 bases). The germline gives CDR1 SNHLY, CDR2 FYNNEI. The CDR3 is 14 amino acids. The V gene lost 3 bases and the J gene lost 0 bases, with 9 bases spanning the gap. The CDR3 here is CASSDYEGSYEQYF. In DNA form, the CDR3 reads TGTGCCAGCAGTGATTATGAGGGCTCCTACGAGCAGTACTTC.

V usage is TRBV7-3 and J usage is TRBJ2-5; D is perhaps TRBD1 or TRBD2 (5 bases each). This CDR3 is 16 amino acids long. CDR1 is SGHTA and CDR2 is FQGTGA in the germline V gene. Trimming left V 2 bases short and J 5 bases short, with 18 bases between. The CDR3 region has the DNA TGTGCCAGCAGCTTACAGGGCGGGCCCCCAGGGGAGACCCAGTACTTC. This codes for CASSLQGGPPGETQYF. Combining the CDR3 with reference TRBV7-3 and TRBJ2-5 gives the whole variable domain GAGVSQTPSNKVTEKGKYVELRCDPISGHTALYWYRQSLGQGPEFLIYFQGTGAADDSGLPNDRFFAVRPEGSVSTLKIQRTERGDSAVYLCASSLQGGPPGETQYFGPGTRLLVL.

The chain employs TRBV11-1 and TRBJ1-1; weak D call: TRBD1 (6 bases). Germline V gene sequence: CDR1 SGHAT, CDR2 FQDESV (reference sequence). Deletions cut 3 bases from V and 0 bases from J, with 8 bases between. The CDR3 spans 14 residues. The CDR3 nucleotides read TGTGCCAGCAGCTTGGACAGCTTGAACACTGAAGCTTTCTTT. Translation gives CASSLDSLNTEAFF. The whole variable domain, remainder taken from reference TRBV11-1 and TRBJ1-1, is EAEVAQSPRYKITEKSQAVAFWCDPISGHATLYWYRQILGQGPELLVQFQDESVVDDSQLPKDRFSAERLKGVDSTLKIQPAELGDSAMYLCASSLDSLNTEAFFGQGTRLTVV.

The DNA of the CDR3 is TGTGCCAGCAGCCAAGAGGAGGGCTACAATGAGCAGTTCTTC. Translating gives CASSQEEGYNEQFF. The V gene is TRBV4-2, the J gene TRBJ2-1; weak D call: TRBD2 (6 bases). The CDR3 covers 14 residues. Germline-derived CDR1 and CDR2 are LGHNA and YNFKEQ. V was cut by 0 bases and J by 3 bases, with 6 bases left in between.